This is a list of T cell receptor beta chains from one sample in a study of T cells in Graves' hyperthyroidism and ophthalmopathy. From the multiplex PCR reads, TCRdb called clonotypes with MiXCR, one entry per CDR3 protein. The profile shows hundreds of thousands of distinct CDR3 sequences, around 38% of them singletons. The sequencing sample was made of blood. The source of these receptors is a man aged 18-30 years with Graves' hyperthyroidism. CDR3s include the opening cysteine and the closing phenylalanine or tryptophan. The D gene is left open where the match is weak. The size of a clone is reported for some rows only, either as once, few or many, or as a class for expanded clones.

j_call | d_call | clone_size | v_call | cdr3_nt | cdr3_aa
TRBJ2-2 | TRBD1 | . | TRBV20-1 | TGCAGTGCTAGAGATCCCCGGACAGGGGATCGAACCGGGGAGCTGTTTTTT | CSARDPRTGDRTGELFF
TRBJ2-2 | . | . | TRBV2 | TGTGTAGCCAACCTAGGAGGGGAGCTGTTTTTT | CVANLGGELFF
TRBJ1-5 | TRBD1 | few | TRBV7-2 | TGTGCCAGCAGCCCTACCGACAGGGATCAGCCCCAGCATTTT | CASSPTDRDQPQHF
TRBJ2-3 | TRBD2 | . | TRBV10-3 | TGTGCCATCAGTGAGTCTAGCGGGGGGGCAGATACGCAGTATTTT | CAISESSGGADTQYF
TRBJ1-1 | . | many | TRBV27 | TGTGCCAGCAGTTTGATCAAGAACACTGAAGCTTTCTTT | CASSLIKNTEAFF
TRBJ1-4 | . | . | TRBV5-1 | TGCGCCAGCAGCCCTCGTCCGGGGGATGAAAAACTGTTTTTT | CASSPRPGDEKLFF
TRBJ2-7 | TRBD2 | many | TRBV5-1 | TGCGCCAGCGGAGAGGGGAGGGACGAGCAGTACTTC | CASGEGRDEQYF
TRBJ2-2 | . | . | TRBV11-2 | TGTGCCAGCAGCCCGAGTCGGTTTAGCGGTCGGAACACCGGGGAGCTGTTTTTT | CASSPSRFSGRNTGELFF
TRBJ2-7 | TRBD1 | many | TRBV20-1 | TGCAGTGCTAGAGATCGACAGGGTCTCTACGAGCAGTACTTC | CSARDRQGLYEQYF
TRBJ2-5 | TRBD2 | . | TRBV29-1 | TGCAGCGTTGAAGATCGGGGACTAGCGGGTGTACAAGAGACCCAGTACTTC | CSVEDRGLAGVQETQYF
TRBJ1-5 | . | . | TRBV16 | TGTGCCAGCAGCCGGGGACTCAATAGCAATCAGCCCCAGCATTTT | CASSRGLNSNQPQHF
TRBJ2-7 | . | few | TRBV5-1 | TGCGCCAGCAGCGGAGGGGTCCACGAGCAGTACTTC | CASSGGVHEQYF
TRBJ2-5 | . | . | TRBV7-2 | TGTGCCAGCAGCTTAGCGCGTTTGGTTTCGCAAGGGACCCAGTACTTC | CASSLARLVSQGTQYF
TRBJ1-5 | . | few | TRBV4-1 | TGCGCCAGCAGCCAATTCCTAGGGGCTCAGCCCCAGCATTTT | CASSQFLGAQPQHF
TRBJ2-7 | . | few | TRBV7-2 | TGTGCCAGCAGCTCTGACCTACTCGAGCAGTACTTC | CASSSDLLEQYF
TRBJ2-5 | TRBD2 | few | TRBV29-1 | TGCAGCGTTTGCTTCGGCGGGGGAGAAAAGGAGACCCAGTACTTC | CSVCFGGGEKETQYF